This TCR beta chain emerged from a study of T cells after yellow fever vaccination. Germline V gene lookup returns CDR1 LGHNA and CDR2 YSLEER. V trimming: 0 bases; J trimming: 0 bases; junction bases outside the gene matches: 1. The CDR3 runs to 16 residues. A few counts support this clonotype. The authors made TCR cDNA by 5'RACE template switching, adding a universal primer site and UMIs. TCRdb independently ran MiXCR on the 5' RACE reads; one entry per CDR3 protein. The sample lists approximately 550,000 distinct CDR3 sequences, approximately 13% seen once, with more than 13% in the top ten. Sequences were derived from PBMCs, sampled on the day of the yellow fever booster vaccination. This TCR was recovered from a man aged 25-45 years who received the YFV17D yellow fever vaccine. V is TRBV4-3 and J is TRBJ2-7, with TRBD2 identical over 11 bases. The CDR3 region has the DNA TGCGCCAGCAGCCAAGAGGGACTAGCGGCCTCCTACGAGCAGTACTTC. Translating it yields CASSQEGLAASYEQYF.